The sequence of this T cell receptor (beta chain) was determined in a study of control samples from healthy donors and cancer patients. Method: immunoSEQ multiplex PCR; TCRdb's copy keeps in-frame clones and lacks some. The sample consists of more than 100,000 clones, around 93% of them appearing once. This TCR was recovered from a man between 18 and 35 years old in good health. Specimen: blood.

The CDR3 region has the DNA TGTGCCATCACTCACGGAGACGCTAACACTGAAGCTTTCTTT. Translation: CAITHGDANTEAFF. V and J are TRBV10-3 and TRBJ1-1; no firm D call. The CDR3 is made up of 14 amino acids. CDR1 and CDR2 from the germline V gene are ENHRY and SYGVKD. The V end was cut by 7 bases, the J end by 2 bases, with 14 bases between.